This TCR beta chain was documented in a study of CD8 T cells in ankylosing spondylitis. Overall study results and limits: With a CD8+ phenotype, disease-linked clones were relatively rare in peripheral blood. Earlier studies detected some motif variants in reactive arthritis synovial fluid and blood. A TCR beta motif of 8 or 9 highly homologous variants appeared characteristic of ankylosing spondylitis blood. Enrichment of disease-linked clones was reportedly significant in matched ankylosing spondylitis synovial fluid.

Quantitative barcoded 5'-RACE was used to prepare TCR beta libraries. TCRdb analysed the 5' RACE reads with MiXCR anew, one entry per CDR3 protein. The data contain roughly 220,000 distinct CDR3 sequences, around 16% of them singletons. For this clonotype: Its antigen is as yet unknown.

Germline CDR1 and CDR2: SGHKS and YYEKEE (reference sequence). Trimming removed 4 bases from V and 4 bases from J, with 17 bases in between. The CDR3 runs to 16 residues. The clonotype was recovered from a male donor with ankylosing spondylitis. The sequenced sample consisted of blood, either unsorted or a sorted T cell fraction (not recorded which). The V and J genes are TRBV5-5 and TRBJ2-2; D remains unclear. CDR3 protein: CASSPPTGPLTGELFF. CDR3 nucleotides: TGTGCCAGCAGCCCCCCCACCGGGCCCCTCACCGGGGAGCTGTTTTTT.